Listed below are T cell receptor beta chains from one sample, sequenced in a study of CD8+CD57+ T cells in acquired aplastic anemia. TCRdb called the reads again in MiXCR, with one record for every CDR3 protein. The sample records under 200,000 distinct CDR3 sequences, 55% to 70% being singletons. The sequenced sample was sorted CD4+, CD8+, or CD8+CD57+ T cells (not recorded which) from PBMCs. Every receptor here comes from a human donor in good health. CDR3s include the opening cysteine and the closing phenylalanine or tryptophan. D genes are given only for firm matches. Not every row has a clone size; where given, it reads once, few, many or a size class.

J	D	V	size	length	CDR3	DNA
TRBJ2-6	TRBD1	TRBV12-3/TRBV12-4	many	18	CASSPWTGGSSGANVLTF	TGTGCCAGCAGTCCGTGGACAGGGGGAAGCTCTGGGGCCAACGTCCTGACTTTC
TRBJ2-2	NA	TRBV5-1	NA	13	CASSLSDTGELFF	TGCGCCAGCAGCTTGTCAGATACCGGGGAGCTGTTTTTT
TRBJ1-2	TRBD1	TRBV12-3/TRBV12-4	many	14	CASSRIGTDYGYTF	TGTGCCAGCAGCCGAATCGGGACAGATTATGGCTACACCTTC
TRBJ2-7	TRBD2	TRBV20-1	NA	14	CSASRASGSHEQYF	TGCAGTGCTAGCCGGGCTAGCGGGAGCCACGAGCAGTACTTC
TRBJ2-2	NA	TRBV20-1	many	13	CSARTVLGGELFF	TGCAGTGCTAGGACAGTCCTTGGCGGGGAGCTGTTTTTT
TRBJ2-1	TRBD2	TRBV20-1	NA	15	CSATGLAGGGRQQFF	TGCAGTGCTACCGGACTAGCGGGGGGCGGGAGACAGCAGTTCTTC
TRBJ2-1	TRBD2	TRBV7-6	once	16	CAGSLVAGVSYNEQFF	TGTGCCGGCAGCTTGGTGGCGGGGGTCTCCTACAATGAGCAGTTCTTC
TRBJ2-1	NA	TRBV4-1	many	13	CASSQEYGNEQFF	TGCGCCAGCAGCCAAGAGTACGGGAATGAGCAGTTCTTC
TRBJ2-1	NA	TRBV19	NA	13	CASRGLSYNEQFF	TGTGCCAGTAGGGGTCTCTCCTACAATGAGCAGTTCTTC
TRBJ2-2	TRBD1	TRBV7-3	few	14	CASSTGTGSGELFF	TGTGCCAGCAGCACCGGGACAGGGAGCGGGGAGCTGTTTTTT
TRBJ1-2	NA	TRBV9	NA	13	CASSAAGGNSYTF	TGTGCCAGCAGCGCCGCCGGGGGGAATAGCTACACCTTC
TRBJ1-5	NA	TRBV20-1	NA	14	CSALDQSNNQPQHF	TGCAGTGCTCTGGATCAGTCGAACAATCAGCCCCAGCATTTT
TRBJ2-7	TRBD1	TRBV24-1	NA	17	CATSDPKPGTGLDEQYF	TGTGCCACCAGTGATCCCAAGCCAGGGACAGGGCTTGACGAGCAGTACTTC
TRBJ2-7	NA	TRBV5-6	NA	15	CASSSLDTLSYEQYF	TGTGCCAGCAGTAGTCTTGACACCTTGTCCTACGAGCAGTACTTC
TRBJ2-1	NA	TRBV7-3	NA	15	CASSLFPGAGNEQFF	TGTGCCAGCAGCTTATTCCCGGGGGCGGGTAATGAGCAGTTCTTC
TRBJ1-1	NA	TRBV2	NA	13	CASSLLMNTEAFF	TGTGCCAGCAGTTTACTGATGAACACTGAAGCTTTCTTT
TRBJ1-6	NA	TRBV6-2/TRBV6-3	NA	11	CASSVSGPLHF	TGTGCCAGCAGTGTCTCTGGACCCCTCCACTTT
TRBJ2-7	TRBD2	TRBV2	NA	13	CASRTSGGYEQYF	TGTGCCAGCAGGACTAGCGGGGGTTACGAGCAGTACTTC
TRBJ1-4	NA	TRBV15	NA	14	CATSRGGADEKLFF	TGTGCCACCAGCAGAGGAGGGGCGGATGAAAAACTGTTTTTT
TRBJ1-5	TRBD1	TRBV30	few	13	CAWTRQGDQPQHF	TGTGCCTGGACGCGACAGGGAGATCAGCCCCAGCATTTT
TRBJ2-7	TRBD1	TRBV29-1	NA	14	CSVVGQGAPYEQYF	TGCAGCGTTGTAGGACAGGGCGCCCCCTACGAGCAGTACTTC
TRBJ2-5	NA	TRBV6-6	many	12	CASSYRRGDQYF	TGTGCCAGCAGTTACAGGAGGGGGGACCAGTACTTC
TRBJ1-1	TRBD1	TRBV29-1	NA	14	CSVVQGAMNTEAFF	TGCAGCGTTGTACAGGGGGCAATGAACACTGAAGCTTTCTTT
TRBJ1-2	TRBD1	TRBV19	NA	17	CASSTGTVSKANYGYTF	TGTGCCAGTAGTACCGGGACAGTGTCCAAGGCCAACTATGGCTACACCTTC
TRBJ1-2	NA	TRBV2	NA	16	CASSDGGTGANYGYTF	TGTGCCAGCAGTGATGGGGGGACGGGAGCTAACTATGGCTACACCTTC
TRBJ2-2	NA	TRBV25-1	NA	13	CASRDMRRGELFF	TGTGCCAGCAGGGACATGCGGAGAGGGGAGCTGTTTTTT
TRBJ2-5	NA	TRBV7-9	many	12	CASSLGQETQYF	TGTGCCAGCAGCTTAGGCCAAGAGACCCAGTACTTC
TRBJ2-7	NA	TRBV6-5	NA	13	CASSFGGAYERYF	TGTGCCAGCAGTTTCGGAGGGGCCTACGAGCGGTACTTC
TRBJ2-2	TRBD2	TRBV20-1	NA	14	CSATGLTPTGELFF	TGCAGTGCCACGGGACTAACTCCCACCGGGGAGCTGTTTTTT
TRBJ1-1	NA	TRBV14	NA	14	CASSQEGTHTEAFF	TGTGCCAGCAGCCAAGAAGGTACACACACTGAAGCTTTCTTT
TRBJ2-5	TRBD1	TRBV7-6	NA	14	CASSLGTGGETQYF	TGTGCCAGCAGCTTGGGGACAGGGGGGGAGACCCAGTACTTC
TRBJ2-7	NA	TRBV20-1	few	14	CSASETGFPYEQYF	TGCAGTGCTAGTGAGACTGGATTCCCCTACGAGCAGTACTTC
TRBJ2-7	NA	TRBV19	NA	13	CASGFLGSYEQYF	TGTGCCAGTGGGTTCCTGGGGTCCTACGAGCAGTACTTC
TRBJ2-7	NA	TRBV5-1	NA	12	CASGAVSYEQYF	TGCGCCAGCGGGGCCGTTTCCTACGAGCAGTACTTC
TRBJ1-2	NA	TRBV2	NA	13	CASKVPKGYGYTF	TGTGCCAGCAAGGTGCCCAAGGGCTATGGCTACACCTTC
TRBJ1-2	TRBD1	TRBV9	NA	16	CASSVWAGQGNGGYTF	TGTGCCAGCAGCGTATGGGCGGGACAGGGGAATGGTGGCTACACCTTC